This passage covers 22 T cell receptor beta chains from one sample sequenced in a study of PD-1 blockade in classical Hodgkin lymphoma. Indicated time point: newly diagnosed, previously untreated cHL patient sample. Measured with immunoSEQ multiplex PCR; TCRdb has only the in-frame clones, and not every one. The data show over 25,000 clones, with around 94% seen just once and roughly 2.1% held by the top ten. The specimen was peripheral blood mononuclear cells (PBMCs). The source of these receptors is a human donor with classical Hodgkin lymphoma.

This rearrangement joins TRBV5-4 to TRBJ2-7; 7 bases line up with TRBD1. This CDR3 is 15 amino acids long. V trimming: 4 bases; J trimming: 4 bases; junction bases outside the gene matches: 11. The V gene's germline CDR1 is SGHNT and CDR2 YYREEE (reference sequence). Written as DNA, the CDR3 is TGTGCCAGCAGCGTAGGACTCGGGACAGAGTACGAGCAGTACTTC. It specifies CASSVGLGTEYEQYF.

This clone was recorded once. The chain combines TRBV18 with TRBJ1-1; possibly TRBD1 for D (5 bases). Per the germline V gene, CDR1 is KGHSH and CDR2 is LQKENI. This CDR3 spans 13 amino acids. Trimming took off 3 bases at V and 1 base at J, with 6 bases between the two ends. The CDR3 DNA reads TGTGCCAGCTCACCCACAGGGAACACTGAAGCTTTCTTT. Translating it yields CASSPTGNTEAFF.

The V and J genes are TRBV7-2 and TRBJ2-4; D may be TRBD1 or TRBD2 (5 bases each). The germline CDR1 and CDR2 sequences are SGHTA and FQGNSA. The CDR3 spans 14 residues. V dropped 1 base and J dropped 9 bases, with 13 bases sitting between them. The CDR3 sequence: CASSLGGPVGIQYF. The CDR3 coding sequence is TGTGCCAGCAGCTTAGGGGGACCGGTGGGCATTCAGTACTTC.

J is TRBJ2-3 and V is TRBV9; 7 nucleotides align to TRBD1. The germline V gene has CDR1 SGDLS and CDR2 YYNGEE. The CDR3 contains 15 residues. V shed 2 bases, J shed 0 bases, and the junction held 3 bases outside the gene matches. The CDR3 coding sequence is TGTGCCAGCAGCGTCCGGGACAGAAGCACAGATACGCAGTATTTT. Translated, it gives CASSVRDRSTDTQYF.

This clone was detected once. The genes are TRBV4-2 and TRBJ2-3; the D is unclear. CDR3 length: 15 amino acids. The germline gives CDR1 LGHNA, CDR2 YNFKEQ. V was cut by 1 base and J by 4 bases, with 12 bases left in between. CDR3: CASSQVGRSADTQYF. The CDR3 nucleotides read TGTGCCAGCAGCCAAGTGGGAAGGTCGGCAGATACGCAGTATTTT.

The chain links TRBV7-9 to TRBJ1-1, with D unresolved. CDR1 SEHNR and CDR2 FQNEAQ come from the germline V gene (reference sequence). Trimming cost V 1 base and J 4 bases, with 7 bases left between them. The CDR3 is made up of 13 amino acids. DNA of the CDR3: TGTGCCAGCAGCTTAGATGGACCCACTGAAGCTTTCTTT. Protein sequence: CASSLDGPTEAFF.

This sequence joins TRBV5-4 and TRBJ1-1, with 9 bases aligning to TRBD1. The V segment lost 6 bases and the J segment 1 base; nucleotides outside the gene matches: 10. Germline V gene data show CDR1 as SGHNT and CDR2 as YYREEE (reference sequence). The CDR3 consists of 16 residues. CDR3 region: CASNLLPTGGNTEAFF. Written as DNA, the CDR3 is TGTGCCAGCAACCTCCTCCCGACAGGGGGGAACACTGAAGCTTTCTTT.

This clone was recorded only once. This chain connects TRBV25-1 to TRBJ1-3; tentative D call: TRBD1 (6 bases). Between the trimmed V and J ends, which lost 5 bases and 4 bases, there was a span of 12 bases. The germline V gene encodes CDR1 MGHDK and CDR2 SYGVNS. CDR3 length: 14 residues. The CDR3 sequence: CASSLTGPGNTIYF. CDR3 in DNA: TGTGCCAGCAGTCTAACAGGGCCCGGAAACACCATATATTTT.

V gene TRBV6-1 combines with J gene TRBJ1-1, with 7 nucleotides matching TRBD1. Germline assignment: CDR1 MNHNS and CDR2 SASEGT. V lost 7 bases and J lost 2; bases outside the gene matches: 7. CDR3 length equals 14 residues. CDR3 in amino acids: CASTRDRTNTEAFF. The CDR3 DNA reads as TGTGCCAGCACTCGGGACAGAACTAACACTGAAGCTTTCTTT.

The J gene is TRBJ1-6, the V gene TRBV6-1; no reliable D call. V lost 0 bases and J 8 bases, leaving 11 bases between the germline ends. CDR3 size: 15 residues. Germline V gene sequence: CDR1 MNHNS, CDR2 SASEGT. For the CDR3, the DNA is TGTGCCAGCAGTGAAGCATACCGAGGAGATTCACCCCTCCACTTT. Protein product: CASSEAYRGDSPLHF.

V gene TRBV5-4 combines with J gene TRBJ2-3; D possibly corresponds to TRBD2 (6 bases). The length of the CDR3 is 16 residues. Germline lookup yields CDR1 SGHNT and CDR2 YYREEE (reference sequence). The ends were cut back, 0 bases at V and 0 bases at J, with 11 bases in the middle. CDR3 residues: CASSLGAGTSTDTQYF. The CDR3 bases are TGTGCCAGCAGCTTGGGGGCAGGGACTAGCACAGATACGCAGTATTTT.

The V and J genes are TRBV5-4 and TRBJ2-3; D might be TRBD2 (7 bases). V dropped 7 bases and J dropped 5 bases, with 17 bases sitting between them. The CDR3 has 14 amino acids. Germline CDR1 reads SGHNT; CDR2 reads YYREEE (reference sequence). CDR3 bases: TGTGCCAGCTTTAGCCGGGGGGCAATAGATACGCAGTATTTT. As protein: CASFSRGAIDTQYF.

This chain uses TRBV21-1 with TRBJ2-7; the table's TRBD2 call for D was not verified on the DNA. TRBV21-1 is assigned pseudogene status. The CDR3 is made up of 14 amino acids. The CDR3 reads CASSKGTTLYEQYF. DNA for the CDR3: TGTGCCAGCAGCAAGGGGACTACGCTTTACGAGCAGTACTTC.

The chain combines TRBV14 with TRBJ2-2; 13 bases map to TRBD2. The CDR3 extends over 16 amino acids. J gave up 6 bases and V 4 bases, and 5 bases lay outside the gene matches. Germline lookup yields CDR1 SGHDN and CDR2 FVKESK. The CDR3: CASSLRTSGSPGELFF. Here the CDR3 DNA reads TGTGCCAGCAGCCTCCGGACTAGCGGGAGCCCCGGGGAGCTGTTTTTT.

Regarding this clone: At one end the junction does not follow the germline gene, possibly because of a read error. The identical CDR3 is also encoded by other nucleotide sequences in the sample. The gene calls are TRBV6-1 and TRBJ1-2; 7 nucleotides agree with TRBD1. Germline V lookup: CDR1 MNHNS, CDR2 SASEGT. The CDR3 sequence is 14 residues long. In DNA, the CDR3 is TGCGCCAGCATCTCGGGACAGCGCAACTATGGCTACACCTTC. The encoded protein is CASISGQRNYGYTF.

V and J are TRBV25-1 and TRBJ2-5, with D perhaps being TRBD1 or TRBD2 (6 bases each). The CDR3 is 14 amino acids. Trimming took off 0 bases at V and 4 bases at J, with 9 bases between the two ends. CDR1 and CDR2 from the germline V gene are MGHDK and SYGVNS. CDR3 DNA: TGTGCCAGCAGTGAATATAGGGGGGTAGAGACCCAGTACTTC. Its protein is CASSEYRGVETQYF.

The chain uses TRBV5-4 and TRBJ2-7; possible D gene TRBD1, 6 bases. V dropped 4 bases and J dropped 6 bases, with 17 bases sitting between them. This CDR3 has 14 amino acids. Germline V CDR1 and CDR2: SGHNT, YYREEE (reference sequence). CDR3 nucleotide sequence: TGTGCCAGCAGCCAGGGGCCTTCCCCTCTCGAGCAGTACTTC. Translating gives CASSQGPSPLEQYF.

In its sample, this clone was seen once. The V call is TRBV5-1, the J call TRBJ2-7; perhaps TRBD2 as D (5 bases). V was cut by 4 bases and J by 3 bases, with 14 bases left in between. The CDR3 sequence is 14 residues long. The germline V gene has CDR1 SGHRS and CDR2 YFSETQ. The CDR3 coding sequence is TGCGCCAGCAGCACCGGAGAGGGTCTCTACGAGCAGTACTTC. Its translation is CASSTGEGLYEQYF.

The chain joins TRBV5-4 to TRBJ2-3, with D uncertain. V was cut by 3 bases and J by 1 base, with 9 bases left in between. The CDR3 spans 14 residues. The germline CDR1 and CDR2 sequences are SGHNT and YYREEE (reference sequence). This chain's CDR3 is CASSSGRRTDTQYF. For the CDR3, the DNA is TGTGCCAGCAGCTCCGGACGCCGCACAGATACGCAGTATTTT.

CDR3 in DNA: TGTGCCAGCTCATTAGGACTAGCGGGGACCTATGAGCAGTTCTTC. Residues: CASSLGLAGTYEQFF. V is TRBV18 and J is TRBJ2-1, with 12 positions matching TRBD2. Trimming took 5 bases from V and 8 from J; bases not matched to a gene: 7. Germline loops: CDR1 KGHSH, CDR2 LQKENI. The CDR3 length is 15 residues.

The rearrangement joins TRBV7-8 to TRBJ1-5; D gene ambiguous. The CDR3 consists of 14 residues. With 4 bases removed from V and 3 bases from J, the gap between germline ends came to 10 bases. Germline V CDR1 and CDR2: SGHVS, FQNEAQ. The CDR3: CASSYGPTNQPQHF. The CDR3 coding sequence is TGTGCCAGCAGCTATGGCCCTACCAATCAGCCCCAGCATTTT.

The chain couples TRBV10-3 to TRBJ2-7, with D possibly matching TRBD2 (5 bases). V lost 1 base, J lost 7 bases, and 20 bases lay in between. The germline V gene encodes CDR1 ENHRY and CDR2 SYGVKD. The CDR3 has 16 residues. The CDR3 here is CAISEWRTTETGEQYF. The CDR3 coding sequence is TGTGCCATCAGTGAGTGGCGGACCACCGAAACGGGAGAGCAGTACTTC.